The T cell receptor beta chain under discussion was sequenced for a study of cytomegalovirus exposure and HLA in healthy donors. Primers included in the PCR were 60 Vbeta and 13 Jbeta primers. Sequencing was performed with immunoSEQ multiplex PCR; in TCRdb, only in-frame clones are kept and a portion is missing. The sample consists of approximately 160,000 clones, 65% to 80% of them appearing once. General study points: Later analysis demonstrated an association between a missense DCLRE1C variant and TCR beta V- and J-gene trimming.

With regard to this clone: Its antigen is unknown.

There are 15 residues in the CDR3. CDR1 is SNHLY, CDR2 FYNNEI, per germline. Trimming at V came to 6 bases and at J to 0 bases, leaving 7 bases not matched to a gene. Material for sequencing was PBMCs. The chain recombines TRBV2 with TRBJ2-7, with 8 bases identical to TRBD1. This TCR was recovered from a woman aged 25 to 39 in good health and CMV-seronegative. The CDR3 loop reads CASRPGTGDSYEQYF. The CDR3 DNA sequence: TGTGCCAGCAGGCCCGGGACAGGAGACTCCTACGAGCAGTACTTC. The full variable domain, rest sourced from reference TRBV2 and TRBJ2-7, is EPEVTQTPSHQVTQMGQEVILRCVPISNHLYFYWYRQILGQKVEFLVSFYNNEISEKSEIFDDQFSVERPDGSNFTLKIRSTKLEDSAMYFCASRPGTGDSYEQYFGPGTRLTVT.